This T cell receptor beta chain stems from a study of T-cell reconstitution after alpha-beta-depleted transplantation in children. General study results and limits: It was reported that alpha-beta T cells came from several hundred expanded graft clones (about two months after transplant).

Unique molecular identifiers were used to barcode this TCRbeta library. TCRdb re-analysed the PCR reads in MiXCR, keeping a single row per CDR3 protein. The sample lists about 980,000 distinct CDR3 sequences, under 30% occurring once. This clonotype was observed a handful of times. Its antigen remains unknown. V shed 3 bases and J shed 7 bases, with 16 bases lying between them. The CDR3 totals 14 residues. Germline V gene sequence: CDR1 DFQATT, CDR2 SNEGSKA (reference sequence). The chain employs TRBV20-1 and TRBJ2-1; D is ambiguous. This clonotype originated in a boy under two years old who had a stem cell transplant for SCID, so the T cells may come from the graft donor. The starting material was PBMCs, mostly from graft donor cells, obtained 360 days after TCRalphabeta/CD19-depleted stem cell transplant. CDR3 nucleotides: TGCAGTGCTAGCAGCCCCCTGGGCCTTAATGAGCAGTTCTTC. Its translation is CSASSPLGLNEQFF.